The 19 T cell receptor beta chains below all came from one sample that was sequenced in a study of response to subunit inactivated influenza vaccine. TCRdb called the RT-PCR reads again in MiXCR, with one record for every CDR3 protein. The top ten hold 25% to 30% of the sample, which has 150,000 to 200,000 distinct CDR3 sequences, less than 15% seen once. The same sample was also studied in work on T cells expressing NK-cell markers. From that second work: TCR beta cDNA was generated via 5'RACE template switching incorporating UMIs.

Source: CD8+ T cells sorted from PBMCs, taken approximately 12 days after vaccination. The source of these receptors is a man between 50 and 59 years old who received an inactivated influenza vaccine.

The rearrangement uses TRBV28 and TRBJ1-5, with 8 nucleotides matching TRBD1. V shed 5 bases, J shed 7 bases, and the junction held 4 bases outside the gene matches. Germline V gene data show CDR1 as MDHEN and CDR2 as SYDVKM. The CDR3 length is 13 residues. Here the CDR3 DNA reads TGTGCCAGCAGTCAGGGGGCTTGGCAGCCCCAGCATTTT. Protein sequence: CASSQGAWQPQHF.

The table lists this clonotype with a few counts. The J gene is TRBJ2-1, the V gene TRBV6-1, with D perhaps matching TRBD2 (7 bases). V gave up 5 bases and J gave up 8 bases, with 22 bases separating them. Germline lookup yields CDR1 MNHNS and CDR2 SASEGT. This CDR3 is 16 amino acids long. CDR3 sequence (DNA): TGTGCCAGCAGTCTCCTTAGGGGGGGCGGGAGCGATGAGCAGTTCTTC. Protein sequence: CASSLLRGGGSDEQFF.

The gene calls are TRBV6-8 and TRBJ1-6; TRBD1 matches at 7 bases. The CDR3 is 15 residues long. The germline V gene encodes CDR1 MNHGY and CDR2 SAAAGT. V lost 5 bases, J lost 7 bases, and 8 bases stayed unmatched. CDR3 DNA: TGTGCCAGCAGTGAGACAGGGAGTAACAATTCACCCCTCCACTTT. It translates to CASSETGSNNSPLHF.

This chain links TRBV7-8 with TRBJ2-5; no firm D call. V dropped 5 bases and J dropped 4 bases, with 17 bases sitting between them. Germline CDR1 and CDR2: SGHVS and FQNEAQ. The CDR3 consists of 15 residues. The CDR3 here is CASSLSRLPRETQYF. The CDR3 DNA reads as TGTGCCAGCAGCCTTTCACGCCTGCCACGAGAGACCCAGTACTTC.

Ten or more counts support this clonotype. CDR3 residues: CASSQAAGQGAFEQYF. In DNA form, the CDR3 reads TGCGCCAGCAGCCAAGCGGCGGGACAGGGGGCGTTCGAGCAGTACTTC. V is TRBV4-1 and J is TRBJ2-7; 12 nucleotides agree with TRBD1. Unmatched junction bases numbered 7, after V lost 1 base and J lost 6 bases. Germline V gene data show CDR1 as MGHRA and CDR2 as YSYEKL. The CDR3 loop spans 16 amino acids.

This clonotype has only a few counts. This chain connects TRBV28 to TRBJ1-1; D unresolved. In germline, CDR1 is MDHEN, CDR2 SYDVKM. The V gene lost 2 bases and the J gene lost 1 base, with 8 bases spanning the gap. The CDR3 is 14 amino acids. The CDR3 loop reads CASSLPGGNTEAFF. As DNA, the CDR3 is TGTGCCAGCAGTTTACCCGGAGGGAACACTGAAGCTTTCTTT.

The table lists this clonotype with a few counts. The chain recombines TRBV20-1 with TRBJ2-3, with 13 bases matching TRBD2. The ends lost 1 base at V and 3 bases at J; junction bases unmatched: 4. The CDR3 totals 16 residues. Germline loops: CDR1 DFQATT, CDR2 SNEGSKA (reference sequence). The CDR3 protein is CSARAMTSGRTDTQYF. CDR3 in DNA: TGCAGTGCTAGAGCGATGACTAGCGGGAGGACAGATACGCAGTATTTT.

The table lists this clonotype with a few counts. The V gene is TRBV12-3 or TRBV12-4, the J gene TRBJ1-6, with D perhaps TRBD1 (5 bases). Trimming left V 5 bases short and J 4 bases short, with 18 bases between. CDR3 size: 17 residues. The CDR3 nucleotides read TGTGCCAGCAGTCAATTTCAGGGATTTGGGTATAATTCACCCCTCCACTTT. Protein sequence: CASSQFQGFGYNSPLHF.

This clonotype was counted between two and nine times. In DNA form, the CDR3 reads TGTGCCAGCAGGATACAGGGGGGCACAGATACGCAGTATTTT. The encoded protein is CASRIQGGTDTQYF. This rearrangement joins TRBV27 to TRBJ2-3; 8 bases fit TRBD1. V was clipped by 6 bases and J by 1 base; unmatched bases: 3. The CDR3 spans 14 residues. The germline CDR1 and CDR2 sequences are MNHEY and SMNVEV (reference sequence).

This sequence joins TRBV7-9 and TRBJ2-1; 15 positions match TRBD2. Germline CDR1 SEHNR, CDR2 FQNEAQ (reference sequence). Trimming removed 6 bases from V and 10 bases from J; junction bases left unmatched: 7. This CDR3 comprises 15 residues. CDR3 coding DNA: TGTGCCAGCAGGGACGGGACTAGCGGGGGGCCCGAGCAGTTCTTC. Protein sequence: CASRDGTSGGPEQFF.

This clonotype appeared a few times. V usage is TRBV5-1 and J usage is TRBJ2-1, with D uncertain. This CDR3 region has 13 residues. In germline, CDR1 is SGHRS, CDR2 YFSETQ. With 2 bases removed from V and 0 bases from J, the gap between germline ends came to 3 bases. The CDR3 spells CASSLNSYNEQFF. DNA of the CDR3: TGCGCCAGCAGCTTAAACTCCTACAATGAGCAGTTCTTC.

This clonotype was counted between two and nine times. The rearrangement joins TRBV15 to TRBJ2-5, with D perhaps matching TRBD1 (5 bases). The CDR3 contains 15 residues. Deletions cut 7 bases from V and 7 bases from J, with 22 bases between. CDR1 is LNHNV and CDR2 is YYDKDF in the germline V gene (reference sequence). CDR3 residues: CATTRNEYGTGTQYF. The CDR3 DNA sequence: TGTGCCACCACAAGAAACGAATACGGAACAGGGACCCAGTACTTC.

The chain uses TRBV25-1 and TRBJ2-1, with unresolved D. Germline values: CDR1 MGHDK, CDR2 SYGVNS. V lost 2 bases to trimming and J lost 8 bases, with 7 bases between them. The CDR3 consists of 12 residues. This CDR3 is CASSEKLHEQFF. DNA for the CDR3: TGTGCCAGCAGTGAAAAGCTGCATGAGCAGTTCTTC. Full variable domain (rest looked up from reference TRBV25-1 and TRBJ2-1): EADIYQTPRYLVIGTGKKITLECSQTMGHDKMYWYQQDPGMELHLIHYSYGVNSTEKGDLSSESTVSRIRTEHFPLTLESARPSHTSQYLCASSEKLHEQFFGPGTRLTVL.

CDR3 sequence reads: CASSPDDRPNEQYF. The CDR3 DNA follows: TGTGCCAGCTCACCAGACGACAGACCTAACGAGCAGTACTTC. The gene calls are TRBV18 and TRBJ2-7; possibly TRBD1 for D (5 bases). V shed 2 bases and J shed 5 bases, with 13 bases lying between them. Germline assignment: CDR1 KGHSH and CDR2 LQKENI. The CDR3 sequence is 14 residues long.

The V gene is TRBV27, the J gene TRBJ2-1; D possibly corresponds to TRBD1 (6 bases). The CDR3 has 15 residues. The V gene lost 4 bases and the J gene lost 4 bases, with 14 bases spanning the gap. In germline, CDR1 is MNHEY, CDR2 SMNVEV (reference sequence). The CDR3 nucleotides are TGTGCCAGCAGTTGGGATCAAACAGGGTACAATGAGCAGTTCTTC. The encoded protein is CASSWDQTGYNEQFF.

The J gene is TRBJ2-7, the V gene TRBV7-9; 8 nucleotides align to TRBD1. Germline lookup yields CDR1 SEHNR and CDR2 FQNEAQ (reference sequence). V shed 4 bases and J 4 bases; nucleotides not matched to a gene: 9. The CDR3 runs 15 residues. CDR3 nucleotide sequence: TGTGCCAGCAGCTCCGATGGGACAGGCCCGTACGAGCAGTACTTC. It encodes CASSSDGTGPYEQYF. The full variable domain, rest sourced from reference TRBV7-9 and TRBJ2-7, is DTGVSQNPRHKITKRGQNVTFRCDPISEHNRLYWYRQTLGQGPEFLTYFQNEAQLEKSRLLSDRFSAERPKGSFSTLEIQRTEQGDSAMYLCASSSDGTGPYEQYFGPGTRLTVT.

This clonotype was observed a few times. The chain recombines TRBV20-1 with TRBJ1-5; 7 nucleotides align to TRBD1. The germline V gene has CDR1 DFQATT and CDR2 SNEGSKA (reference sequence). The CDR3 sequence is 16 residues long. V dropped 3 bases and J dropped 0; count of bases not matched to a gene: 8. Written as DNA, the CDR3 is TGCAGTGCTAGTCAGGGGGTCCCCAATAGCAATCAGCCCCAGCATTTT. Amino acids: CSASQGVPNSNQPQHF.

This clonotype was counted many times. This rearrangement joins TRBV7-9 to TRBJ2-7, with D possibly matching TRBD1 (6 bases). CDR3 length equals 12 residues. CDR1 and CDR2 (germline): SEHNR, FQNEAQ (reference sequence). Trimming stripped 9 bases from V and 5 bases from J, with 14 bases between. The CDR3 coding sequence is TGTGCCAGTACCAGGGGTCTTGACGAGCAGTACTTC. It is translated as CASTRGLDEQYF.

This clonotype was seen a handful of times. The chain has TRBV9 and TRBJ2-3, with 9 positions matching TRBD2. CDR1 and CDR2 from the germline V gene are SGDLS and YYNGEE. After removal of 0 bases from V and 2 bases from J, the junction contained 7 bases not matched to a gene. CDR3 size: 17 residues. CDR3 nucleotide sequence: TGTGCCAGCAGCGTAGGCGGGGGGGCCCCCTACACAGATACGCAGTATTTT. Protein sequence: CASSVGGGAPYTDTQYF.